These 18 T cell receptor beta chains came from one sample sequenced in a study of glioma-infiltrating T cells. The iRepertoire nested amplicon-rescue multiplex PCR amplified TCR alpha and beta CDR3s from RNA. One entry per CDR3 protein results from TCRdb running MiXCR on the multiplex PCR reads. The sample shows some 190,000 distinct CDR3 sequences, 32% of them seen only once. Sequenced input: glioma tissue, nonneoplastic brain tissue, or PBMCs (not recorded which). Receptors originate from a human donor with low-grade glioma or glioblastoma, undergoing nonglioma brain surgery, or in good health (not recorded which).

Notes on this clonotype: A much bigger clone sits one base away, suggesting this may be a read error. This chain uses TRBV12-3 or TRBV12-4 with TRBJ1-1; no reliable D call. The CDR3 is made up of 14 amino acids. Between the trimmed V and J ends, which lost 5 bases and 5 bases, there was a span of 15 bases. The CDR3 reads CASSQLSMRTEAFF. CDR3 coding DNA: TGTGCCAGCAGTCAACTATCGATGAGGACTGAAGCTTTCTTT.

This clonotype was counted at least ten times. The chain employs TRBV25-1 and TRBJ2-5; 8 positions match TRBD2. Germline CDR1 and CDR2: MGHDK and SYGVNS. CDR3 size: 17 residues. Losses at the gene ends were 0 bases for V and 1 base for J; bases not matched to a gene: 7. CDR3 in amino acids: CASSEYRGGFVQETQYF. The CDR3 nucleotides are TGTGCCAGCAGTGAATATCGGGGGGGATTTGTCCAAGAGACCCAGTACTTC.

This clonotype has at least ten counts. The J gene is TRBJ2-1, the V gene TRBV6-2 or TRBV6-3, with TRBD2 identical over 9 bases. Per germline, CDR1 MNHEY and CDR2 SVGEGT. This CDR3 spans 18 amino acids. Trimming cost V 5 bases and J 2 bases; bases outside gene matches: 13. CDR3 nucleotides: TGTGCCAGCAGTGGCACTAGCGGGTCAGAGGTGGCCTACAATGAGCAGTTCTTC. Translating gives CASSGTSGSEVAYNEQFF.

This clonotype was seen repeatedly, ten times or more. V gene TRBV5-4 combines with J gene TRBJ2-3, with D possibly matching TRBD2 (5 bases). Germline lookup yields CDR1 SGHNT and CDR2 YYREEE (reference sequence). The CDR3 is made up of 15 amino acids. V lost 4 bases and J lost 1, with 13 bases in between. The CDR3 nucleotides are TGTGCCAGCAGCCCACAACTAGGAGGCACAGATACGCAGTATTTT. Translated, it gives CASSPQLGGTDTQYF. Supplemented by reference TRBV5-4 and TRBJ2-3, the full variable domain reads ETGVTQSPTHLIKTRGQQVTLRCSSQSGHNTVSWYQQALGQGPQFIFQYYREEENGRGNFPPRFSGLQFPNYSSELNVNALELDDSALYLCASSPQLGGTDTQYFGPGTRLTVL.

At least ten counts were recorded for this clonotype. The CDR3 coding sequence is TGCGCCAGCAGCTCATATTGGGCGCGGCAGGAGACCCAGTACTTC. The encoded protein is CASSSYWARQETQYF. This sequence joins TRBV4-3 and TRBJ2-5; D is unclear. The germline CDR1 and CDR2 sequences are LGHNA and YSLEER. There are 15 residues in the CDR3. V was trimmed by 5 bases and J by 5 bases, leaving 18 bases between them.

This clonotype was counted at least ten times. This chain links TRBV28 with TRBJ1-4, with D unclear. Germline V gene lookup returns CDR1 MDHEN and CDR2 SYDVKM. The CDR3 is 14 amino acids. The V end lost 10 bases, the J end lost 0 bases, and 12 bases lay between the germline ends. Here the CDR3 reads CAIGDVSTNEKLFF. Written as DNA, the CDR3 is TGTGCCATCGGTGACGTTTCAACTAATGAAAAACTGTTTTTT.

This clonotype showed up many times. CDR3 in DNA: TGCAGTGCTAGAAGACAGGGAAACGAGCAGTACTTC. Translation gives CSARRQGNEQYF. V is TRBV20-1 and J is TRBJ2-7, with 7 bases matching TRBD1. Germline CDR1 and CDR2: DFQATT and SNEGSKA (reference sequence). The CDR3 spans 12 residues. J lost 5 bases, V lost 2 bases, and 3 bases had no gene match.

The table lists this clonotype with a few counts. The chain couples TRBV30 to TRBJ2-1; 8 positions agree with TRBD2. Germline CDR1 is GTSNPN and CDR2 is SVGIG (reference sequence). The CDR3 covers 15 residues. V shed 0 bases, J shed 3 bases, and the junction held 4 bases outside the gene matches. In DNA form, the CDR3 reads TGTGCCTGGAGTGTAGGCAGCGGGAGCTACAATGAGCAGTTCTTC. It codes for CAWSVGSGSYNEQFF.

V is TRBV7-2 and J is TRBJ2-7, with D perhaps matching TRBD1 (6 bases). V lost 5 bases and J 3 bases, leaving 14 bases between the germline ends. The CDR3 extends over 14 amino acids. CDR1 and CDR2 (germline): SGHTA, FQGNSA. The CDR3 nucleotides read TGTGCCAGCAGCCAGGGGACCAGTTACTACGAGCAGTACTTC. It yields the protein CASSQGTSYYEQYF. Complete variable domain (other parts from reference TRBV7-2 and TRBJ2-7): GAGVSQSPSNKVTEKGKDVELRCDPISGHTALYWYRQSLGQGLEFLIYFQGNSAPDKSGLPSDRFSAERTGGSVSTLTIQRTQQEDSAVYLCASSQGTSYYEQYFGPGTRLTVT.

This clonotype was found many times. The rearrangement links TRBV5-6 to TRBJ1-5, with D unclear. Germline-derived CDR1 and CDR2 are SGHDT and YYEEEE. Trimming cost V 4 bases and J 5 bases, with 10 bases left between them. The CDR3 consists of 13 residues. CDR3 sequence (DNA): TGTGCCAGCAGCAGCGGGAGTCATCAGCCCCAGCATTTT. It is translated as CASSSGSHQPQHF. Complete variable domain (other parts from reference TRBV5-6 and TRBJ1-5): DAGVTQSPTHLIKTRGQQVTLRCSPKSGHDTVSWYQQALGQGPQFIFQYYEEEERQRGNFPDRFSGHQFPNYSSELNVNALLLGDSALYLCASSSGSHQPQHFGDGTRLSIL.

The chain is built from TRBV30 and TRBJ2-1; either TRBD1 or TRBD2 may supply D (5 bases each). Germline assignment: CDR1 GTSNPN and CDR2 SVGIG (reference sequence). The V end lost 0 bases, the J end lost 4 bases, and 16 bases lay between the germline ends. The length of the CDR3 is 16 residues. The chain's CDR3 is CAWSVKRGNSYNEQFF. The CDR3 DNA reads TGTGCCTGGAGTGTAAAGAGGGGAAACTCTTACAATGAGCAGTTCTTC.

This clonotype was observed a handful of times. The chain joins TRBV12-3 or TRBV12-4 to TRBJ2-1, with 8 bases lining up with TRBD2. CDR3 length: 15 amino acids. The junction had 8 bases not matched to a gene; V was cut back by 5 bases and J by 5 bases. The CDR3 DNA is TGTGCCAGCAGTCCGACCCGGGGGGGGGACAATGAGCAGTTCTTC. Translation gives CASSPTRGGDNEQFF.

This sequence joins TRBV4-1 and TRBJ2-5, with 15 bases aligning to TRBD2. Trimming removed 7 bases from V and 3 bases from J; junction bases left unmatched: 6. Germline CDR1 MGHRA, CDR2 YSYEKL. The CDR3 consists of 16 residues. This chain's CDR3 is CASTRTSGRAKETQYF. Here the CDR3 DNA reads TGCGCCAGCACCCGGACTAGCGGGAGGGCCAAAGAGACCCAGTACTTC.

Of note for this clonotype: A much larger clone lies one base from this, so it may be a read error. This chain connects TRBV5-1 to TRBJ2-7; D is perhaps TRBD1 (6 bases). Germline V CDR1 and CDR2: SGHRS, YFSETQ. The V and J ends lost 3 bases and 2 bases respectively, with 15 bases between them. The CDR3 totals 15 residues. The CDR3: CASSSSVTGTYEQYF. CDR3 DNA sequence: TGCGCCAGCAGCTCCTCCGTGACAGGCACCTACGAGCAGTACTTC.

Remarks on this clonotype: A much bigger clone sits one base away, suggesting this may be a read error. The CDR3 sequence: CASSGGWANSPLHF. The CDR3 region has the DNA TGTGCCAGCAGTGGAGGGTGGGCGAATTCACCCCTCCACTTT. This sequence joins TRBV2 and TRBJ1-6; D gene ambiguous. Trimming stripped 4 bases from V and 7 bases from J, with 11 bases between. This CDR3 is built from 14 residues. CDR1 is SNHLY, CDR2 FYNNEI, per germline.

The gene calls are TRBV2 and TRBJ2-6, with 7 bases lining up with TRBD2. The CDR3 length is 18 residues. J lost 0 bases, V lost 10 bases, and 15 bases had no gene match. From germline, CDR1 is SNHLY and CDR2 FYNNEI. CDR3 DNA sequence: TGTGCCAACCTCCGGTCTCTAGCGGCTGTCTCTGGGGCCAACGTCCTGACTTTC. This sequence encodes CANLRSLAAVSGANVLTF.

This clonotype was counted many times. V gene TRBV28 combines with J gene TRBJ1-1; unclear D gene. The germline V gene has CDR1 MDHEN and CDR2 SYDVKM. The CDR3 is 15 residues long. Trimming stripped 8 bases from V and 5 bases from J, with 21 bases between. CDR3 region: CASPGRRARGTEAFF. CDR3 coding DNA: TGTGCCAGCCCTGGCCGAAGGGCGCGAGGGACTGAAGCTTTCTTT.

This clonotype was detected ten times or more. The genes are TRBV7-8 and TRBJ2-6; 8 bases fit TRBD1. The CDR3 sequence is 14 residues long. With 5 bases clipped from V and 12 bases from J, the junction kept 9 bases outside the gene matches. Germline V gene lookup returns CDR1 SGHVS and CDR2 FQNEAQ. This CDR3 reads CASSPLGQAAVLTF. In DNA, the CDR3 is TGTGCCAGCAGCCCATTGGGACAGGCCGCCGTCCTGACTTTC.